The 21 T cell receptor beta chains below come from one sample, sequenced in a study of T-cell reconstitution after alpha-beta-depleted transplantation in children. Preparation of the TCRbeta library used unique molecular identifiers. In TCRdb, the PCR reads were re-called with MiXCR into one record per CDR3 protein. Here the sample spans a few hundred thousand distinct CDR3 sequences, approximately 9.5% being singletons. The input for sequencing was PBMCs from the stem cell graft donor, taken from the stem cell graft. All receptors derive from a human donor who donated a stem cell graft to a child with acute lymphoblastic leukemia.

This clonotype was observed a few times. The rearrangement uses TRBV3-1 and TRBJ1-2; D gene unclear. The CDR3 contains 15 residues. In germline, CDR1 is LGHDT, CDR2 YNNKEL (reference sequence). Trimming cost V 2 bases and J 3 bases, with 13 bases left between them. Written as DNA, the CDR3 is TGTGCCAGCAGCCAATCTGTTGGAACTTACTATGGCTACACCTTC. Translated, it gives CASSQSVGTYYGYTF.

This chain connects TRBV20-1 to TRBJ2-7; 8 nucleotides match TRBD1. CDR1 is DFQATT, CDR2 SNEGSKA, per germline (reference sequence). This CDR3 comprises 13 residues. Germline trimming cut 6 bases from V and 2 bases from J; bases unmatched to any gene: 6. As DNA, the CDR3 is TGCAGTGCGACAGGGGTCAGGGCCTACGAGCAGTACTTC. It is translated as CSATGVRAYEQYF.

The CDR3 coding sequence is TGTGCCAGCAGTTTGGCGGGGACGGGTTGGTCGCACGAGCAGTACTTC. Its protein product is CASSLAGTGWSHEQYF. This chain links TRBV27 with TRBJ2-7; maybe TRBD2 (6 bases). Germline V gene lookup returns CDR1 MNHEY and CDR2 SMNVEV (reference sequence). The CDR3 consists of 16 residues. The V and J ends lost 3 bases and 5 bases respectively, with 20 bases between them.

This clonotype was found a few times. The CDR3 nucleotides are TGTGCCAGCAGCCACCAGGGGGGGACAGGGCGCTCTGGGGCCAACGTCCTGACTTTC. Protein product: CASSHQGGTGRSGANVLTF. This rearrangement joins TRBV11-1 to TRBJ2-6, with 9 bases matching TRBD1. Losses at the gene ends were 5 bases for V and 0 bases for J; bases not matched to a gene: 11. Germline assignment: CDR1 SGHAT and CDR2 FQDESV (reference sequence). The CDR3 totals 19 residues.

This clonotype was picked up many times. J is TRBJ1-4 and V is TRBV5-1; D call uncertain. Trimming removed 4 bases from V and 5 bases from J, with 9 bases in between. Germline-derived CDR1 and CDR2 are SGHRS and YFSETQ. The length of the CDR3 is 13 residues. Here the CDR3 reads CASSTLGNEKLFF. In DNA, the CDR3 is TGCGCCAGCAGCACCTTGGGGAATGAAAAACTGTTTTTT.

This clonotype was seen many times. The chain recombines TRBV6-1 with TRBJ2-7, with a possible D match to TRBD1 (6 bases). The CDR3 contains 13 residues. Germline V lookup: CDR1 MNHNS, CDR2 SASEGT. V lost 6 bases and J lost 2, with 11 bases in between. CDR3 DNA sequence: TGTGCCAGCAGGGACAGACAGACCTACGAGCAGTACTTC. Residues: CASRDRQTYEQYF.

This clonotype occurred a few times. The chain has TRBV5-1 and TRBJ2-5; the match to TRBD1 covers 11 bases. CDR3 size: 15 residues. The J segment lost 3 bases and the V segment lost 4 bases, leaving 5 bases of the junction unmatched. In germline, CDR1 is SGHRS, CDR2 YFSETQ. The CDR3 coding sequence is TGCGCCAGCAGCCACGGACAGGGGGCAAAAGAGACCCAGTACTTC. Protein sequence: CASSHGQGAKETQYF.

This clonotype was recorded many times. The CDR3 spells CASSLGLAGRQETQYF. CDR3 nucleotides: TGTGCCAGCAGCTTAGGCTTAGCGGGGAGGCAAGAGACCCAGTACTTC. J is TRBJ2-5 and V is TRBV7-8, with TRBD2 identical over 8 bases. The V gene's germline CDR1 is SGHVS and CDR2 FQNEAQ. V gave up 1 base and J gave up 2 bases; unmatched junction bases: 6. The CDR3 extends over 16 amino acids.

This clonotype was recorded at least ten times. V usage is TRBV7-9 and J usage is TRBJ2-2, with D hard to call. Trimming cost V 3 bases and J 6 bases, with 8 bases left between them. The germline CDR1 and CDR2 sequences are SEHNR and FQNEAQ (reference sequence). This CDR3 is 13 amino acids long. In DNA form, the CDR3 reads TGTGCCAGCAGCTTCGGGCAGTCCGGGGAGCTGTTTTTT. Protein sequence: CASSFGQSGELFF.

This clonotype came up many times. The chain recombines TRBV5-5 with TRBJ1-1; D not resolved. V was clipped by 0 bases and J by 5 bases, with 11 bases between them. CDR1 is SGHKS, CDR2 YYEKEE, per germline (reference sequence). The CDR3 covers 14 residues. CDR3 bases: TGTGCCAGCAGCTTGGCATCCTCTCTTACTGAAGCTTTCTTT. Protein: CASSLASSLTEAFF.

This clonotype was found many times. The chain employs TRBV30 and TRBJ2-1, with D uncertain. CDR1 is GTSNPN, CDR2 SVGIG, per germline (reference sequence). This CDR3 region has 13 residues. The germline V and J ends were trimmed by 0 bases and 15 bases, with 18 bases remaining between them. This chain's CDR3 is CAWSVSRSSDRFF. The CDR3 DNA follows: TGTGCCTGGAGTGTATCCAGGTCCTCCGACCGGTTCTTC. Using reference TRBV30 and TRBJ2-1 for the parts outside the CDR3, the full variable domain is SQTIHQWPATLVQPVGSPLSLECTVEGTSNPNLYWYRQAAGRGLQLLFYSVGIGQISSEVPQNLSASRPQDRQFILSSKKLLLSDSGFYLCAWSVSRSSDRFFGPGTRLTVL.

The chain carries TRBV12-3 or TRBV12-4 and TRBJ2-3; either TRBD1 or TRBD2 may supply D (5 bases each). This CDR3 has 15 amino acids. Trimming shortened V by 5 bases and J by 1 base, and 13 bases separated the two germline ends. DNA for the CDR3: TGTGCCAGCAGTCAGTGGGGGAGAGGCACAGATACGCAGTATTTT. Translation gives CASSQWGRGTDTQYF.

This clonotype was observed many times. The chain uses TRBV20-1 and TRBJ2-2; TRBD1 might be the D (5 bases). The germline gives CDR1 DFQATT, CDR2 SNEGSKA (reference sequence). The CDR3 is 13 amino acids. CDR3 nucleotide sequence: TGCCTCGGTAAAGGGGTAAACACCGGGGAGCTGTTTTTT. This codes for CLGKGVNTGELFF.

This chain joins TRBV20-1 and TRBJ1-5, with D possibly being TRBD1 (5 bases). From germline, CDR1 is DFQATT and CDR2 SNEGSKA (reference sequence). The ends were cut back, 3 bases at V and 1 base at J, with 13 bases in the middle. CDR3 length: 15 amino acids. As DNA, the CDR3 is TGCAGTGCTAGTCCCCTGGGGGTGAGCAATCAGCCCCAGCATTTT. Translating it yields CSASPLGVSNQPQHF.

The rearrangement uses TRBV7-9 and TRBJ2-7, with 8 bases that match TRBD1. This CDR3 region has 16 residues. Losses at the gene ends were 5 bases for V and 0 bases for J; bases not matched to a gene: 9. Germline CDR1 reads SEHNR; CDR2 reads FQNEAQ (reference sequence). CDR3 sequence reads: CASSARTGTSSYEQYF. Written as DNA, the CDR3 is TGTGCCAGCAGCGCTCGGACAGGGACAAGCTCCTACGAGCAGTACTTC.

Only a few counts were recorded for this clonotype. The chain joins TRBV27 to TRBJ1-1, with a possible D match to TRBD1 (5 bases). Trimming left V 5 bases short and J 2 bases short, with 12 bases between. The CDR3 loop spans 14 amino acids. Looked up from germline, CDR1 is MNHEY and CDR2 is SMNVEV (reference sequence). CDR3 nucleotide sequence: TGTGCCAGCAGTGCGGGGCTGGGAAACACTGAAGCTTTCTTT. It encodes CASSAGLGNTEAFF.

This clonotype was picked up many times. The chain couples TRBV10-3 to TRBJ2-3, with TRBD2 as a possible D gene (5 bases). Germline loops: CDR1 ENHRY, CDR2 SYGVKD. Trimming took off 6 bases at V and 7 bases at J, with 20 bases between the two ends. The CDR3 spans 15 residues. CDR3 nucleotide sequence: TGTGCCATCAGCCCGGACCCTTCCGGAGGCAATACGCAGTATTTT. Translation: CAISPDPSGGNTQYF.

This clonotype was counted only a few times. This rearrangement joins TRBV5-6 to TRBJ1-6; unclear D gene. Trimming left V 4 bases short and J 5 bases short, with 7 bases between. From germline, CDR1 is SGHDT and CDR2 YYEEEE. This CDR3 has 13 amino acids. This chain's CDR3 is CASSPFHNSPLHF. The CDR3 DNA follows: TGTGCCAGCAGCCCTTTTCATAATTCACCCCTCCACTTT.

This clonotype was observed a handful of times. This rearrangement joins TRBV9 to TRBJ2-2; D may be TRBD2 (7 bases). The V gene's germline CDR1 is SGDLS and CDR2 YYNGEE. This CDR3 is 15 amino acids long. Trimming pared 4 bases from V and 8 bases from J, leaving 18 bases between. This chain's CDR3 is CASSPAGQGLGELFF. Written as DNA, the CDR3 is TGTGCCAGCAGCCCAGCGGGACAAGGGCTTGGGGAGCTGTTTTTT.

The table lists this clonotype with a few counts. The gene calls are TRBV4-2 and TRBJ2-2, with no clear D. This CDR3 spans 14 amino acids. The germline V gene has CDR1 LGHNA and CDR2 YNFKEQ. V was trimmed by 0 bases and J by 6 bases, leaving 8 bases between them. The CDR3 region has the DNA TGTGCCAGCAGCCAAGATCAGGTTCCCGGGGAGCTGTTTTTT. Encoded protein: CASSQDQVPGELFF.

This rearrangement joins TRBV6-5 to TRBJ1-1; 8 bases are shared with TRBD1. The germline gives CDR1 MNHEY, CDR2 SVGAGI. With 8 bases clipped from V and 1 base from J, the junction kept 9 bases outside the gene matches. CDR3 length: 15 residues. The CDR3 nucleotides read TGTGCCAGCGGTCAGACCGGGACAGGGAACACTGAAGCTTTCTTT. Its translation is CASGQTGTGNTEAFF.